Shown below are 5 T cell receptor beta chains from a single sample sequenced in a study of post-analysis software for immune sequencing data. Sequencing libraries made from TCR beta cDNA carried unique molecular identifiers. TCRdb redid the calling of the PCR reads with MiXCR, one entry per CDR3 protein. This sample has under 200,000 distinct CDR3 sequences, with roughly 35% found just once. Source: blood, taken after autologous hematopoietic stem cell transplantation. These receptors came from a girl aged 5-17 years with multiple sclerosis.

In DNA form, the CDR3 reads TGTGCCAGCAGTTTTACCCTAGCGGCCCCGGATACGCAGTATTTT. Amino acid sequence: CASSFTLAAPDTQYF. The rearrangement uses TRBV27 and TRBJ2-3, with TRBD2 matching over 7 bases. CDR3 size: 15 residues. Germline CDR1 MNHEY, CDR2 SMNVEV (reference sequence). After removal of 3 bases from V and 6 bases from J, the junction contained 9 bases not matched to a gene.

This rearrangement joins TRBV20-1 to TRBJ2-5; 9 nucleotides agree with TRBD1. V shed 1 base and J 14 bases; nucleotides not matched to a gene: 14. Germline V gene data show CDR1 as DFQATT and CDR2 as SNEGSKA (reference sequence). The CDR3 contains 14 residues. In nucleotides, the CDR3 is TGCAGTGCTAGAGTCGACAGGGGGTACAATGAGCACTACTTC. Its translation: CSARVDRGYNEHYF.

The chain employs TRBV18 and TRBJ2-7, with TRBD1 identical over 8 bases. CDR3 length: 15 residues. Germline CDR1 and CDR2: KGHSH and LQKENI. V lost 3 bases to trimming and J lost 6 bases; unmatched junction nucleotides: 10. Written as DNA, the CDR3 is TGTGCCAGCTCACCCAAACAGGGGGGCTTGGGCGAGCAGTACTTC. It specifies CASSPKQGGLGEQYF.

DNA of the CDR3: TGTGCCAGCAGCCCCCGGAGTTTCGGGGTGACCCAGTACTTC. This sequence encodes CASSPRSFGVTQYF. The J gene is TRBJ2-5, the V gene TRBV5-8; D is perhaps TRBD2 (5 bases). Germline assignment: CDR1 SGHTS and CDR2 YDEGEE. This CDR3 spans 14 amino acids. Trimming removed 4 bases from V and 7 bases from J, with 17 bases in between.

This clonotype came up a few times. The rearrangement links TRBV20-1 to TRBJ2-5; no clear D. With the DNA end fitting TRBJ2-7 better, the J assignment may be wrong. Germline V CDR1 and CDR2: DFQATT, SNEGSKA (reference sequence). The CDR3 has 12 residues. Written as DNA, the CDR3 is TGCAGTGCTGGTCATCAGACCCGCGAGCAGTACTTC. It encodes CSAGHQTREQYF.